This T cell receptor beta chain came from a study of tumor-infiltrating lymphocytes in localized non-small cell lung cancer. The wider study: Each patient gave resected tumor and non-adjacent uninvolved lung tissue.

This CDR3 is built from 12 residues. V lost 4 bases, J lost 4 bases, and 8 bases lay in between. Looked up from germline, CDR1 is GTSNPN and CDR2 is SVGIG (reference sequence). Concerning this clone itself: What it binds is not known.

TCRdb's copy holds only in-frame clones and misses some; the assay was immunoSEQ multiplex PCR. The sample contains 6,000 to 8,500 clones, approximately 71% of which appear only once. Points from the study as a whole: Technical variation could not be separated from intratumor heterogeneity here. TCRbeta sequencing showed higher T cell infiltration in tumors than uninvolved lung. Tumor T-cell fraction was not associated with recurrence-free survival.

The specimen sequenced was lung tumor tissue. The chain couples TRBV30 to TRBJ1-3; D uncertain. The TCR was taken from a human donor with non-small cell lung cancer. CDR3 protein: CAWKVMGNTIYF. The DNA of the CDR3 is TGTGCCTGGAAAGTAATGGGAAACACCATATATTTT.